This passage covers 2 T cell receptor beta chains from one sample sequenced in a study. The method was immunoSEQ multiplex PCR; TCRdb's version includes in-frame clones alone and lacks a portion of them. The sample yields under 55,000 clones, approximately 93% seen once. Sequencing was performed on PBMCs. Receptors were obtained from a man aged 35-49 years with rheumatoid arthritis.

In this sample, this clone turned up once. V and J are TRBV11-2 and TRBJ2-3; 9 bases align to TRBD1. The germline gives CDR1 SGHAT, CDR2 FQNNGV. V trimming: 5 bases; J trimming: 6 bases; junction bases outside the gene matches: 6. The CDR3 is 14 amino acids. As DNA, the CDR3 is TGTGCCAGCAGCCCCGGGACAGGGATTGATACGCAGTATTTT. Its translation is CASSPGTGIDTQYF.

The rearrangement joins TRBV6-6 to TRBJ2-2; D remains ambiguous. The CDR3 loop spans 14 amino acids. In germline, CDR1 is MNHNY, CDR2 SVGAGI (reference sequence). V was shortened by 4 bases and J by 3 bases, with 9 bases between the two germline ends. The chain's CDR3 is CASSSRRDTGELFF. The DNA of the CDR3 is TGTGCCAGCAGTTCCAGGCGAGACACCGGGGAGCTGTTTTTT.